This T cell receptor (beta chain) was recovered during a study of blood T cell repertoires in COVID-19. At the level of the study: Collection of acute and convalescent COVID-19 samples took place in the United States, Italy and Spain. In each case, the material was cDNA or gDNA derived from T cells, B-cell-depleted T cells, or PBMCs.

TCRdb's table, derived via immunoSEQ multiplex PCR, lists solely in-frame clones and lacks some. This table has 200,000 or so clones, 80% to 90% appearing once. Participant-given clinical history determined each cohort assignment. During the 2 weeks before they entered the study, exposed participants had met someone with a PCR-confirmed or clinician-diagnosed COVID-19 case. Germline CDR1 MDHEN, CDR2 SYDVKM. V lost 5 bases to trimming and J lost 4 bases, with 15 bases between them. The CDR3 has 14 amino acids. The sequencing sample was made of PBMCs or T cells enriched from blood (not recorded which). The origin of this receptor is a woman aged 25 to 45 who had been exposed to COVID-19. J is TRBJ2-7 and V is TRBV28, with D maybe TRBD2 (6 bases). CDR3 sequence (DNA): TGTGCCAGCAGTCCGCCGGGAGCCCCTTACGAGCAGTACTTC. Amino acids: CASSPPGAPYEQYF.